The subject of this entry is one T cell receptor beta chain. Its specificity is not known. Sequencing of TCR beta was performed on blood CD8+ T cells and on blood CD4+ T cells. The multiple sclerosis controls consisted of treatment-naive patients with relapsing-remitting disease, either stable or active. The germline V gene encodes CDR1 SGHAT and CDR2 FQNNGV. The CDR3 spans 12 residues. V lost 7 bases to trimming and J lost 1 base, with 8 bases between them. The sample comes from a study of CD8 T cells in Susac syndrome. Findings and limits, study-wide: In its TCR sequencing and HLA analysis, the study acknowledged that the number of individuals was relatively small.

The authors reverse transcribed roughly 0.5 to 1 ug RNA with random hexamers. immunoSEQ multiplex PCR amplified TCR beta CDR3 across 54 Vbeta, 13 Jbeta. MiXCR was run by TCRdb on the immunoSEQ multiplex PCR reads, yielding one entry per CDR3 protein. In the table there are about 300,000 distinct CDR3 sequences, 75% to 85% of which are singletons. This clonotype originated in a human donor with multiple sclerosis. Sequencing was performed on CD8+ T cells from PBMCs. This chain connects TRBV11-2 to TRBJ2-7, with D unresolved. This CDR3 reads CASTVGSYEQYF. For the CDR3, the DNA is TGTGCCAGCACGGTCGGGTCCTACGAGCAGTACTTC.